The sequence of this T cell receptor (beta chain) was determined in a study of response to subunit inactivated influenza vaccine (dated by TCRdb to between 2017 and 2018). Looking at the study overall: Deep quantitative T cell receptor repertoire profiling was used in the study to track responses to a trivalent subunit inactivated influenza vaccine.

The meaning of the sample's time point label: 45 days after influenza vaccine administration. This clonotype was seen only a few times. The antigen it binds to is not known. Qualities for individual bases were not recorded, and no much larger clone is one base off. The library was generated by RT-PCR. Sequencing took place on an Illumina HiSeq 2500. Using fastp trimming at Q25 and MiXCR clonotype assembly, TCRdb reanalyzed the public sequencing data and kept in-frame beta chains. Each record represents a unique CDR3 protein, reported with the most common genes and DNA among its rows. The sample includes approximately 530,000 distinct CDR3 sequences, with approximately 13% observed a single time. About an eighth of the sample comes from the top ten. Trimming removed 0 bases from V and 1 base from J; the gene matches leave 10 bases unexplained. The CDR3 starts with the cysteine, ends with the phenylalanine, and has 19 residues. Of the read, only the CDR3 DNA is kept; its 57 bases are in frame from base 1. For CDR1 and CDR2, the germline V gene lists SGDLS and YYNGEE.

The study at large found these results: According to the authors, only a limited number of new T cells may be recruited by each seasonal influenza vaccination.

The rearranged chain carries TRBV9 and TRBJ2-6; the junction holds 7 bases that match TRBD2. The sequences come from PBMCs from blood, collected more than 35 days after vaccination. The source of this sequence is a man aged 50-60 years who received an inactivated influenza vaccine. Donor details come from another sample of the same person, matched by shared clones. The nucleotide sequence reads TGTGCCAGCAGCGTAGCTTTAGGAGGGAGGGCGTCTGGGGCCAACGTCCTGACTTTC. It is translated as CASSVALGGRASGANVLTF. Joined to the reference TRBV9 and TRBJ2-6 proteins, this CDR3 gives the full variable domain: DSGVTQTPKHLITATGQRVTLRCSPRSGDLSVYWYQQSLDQGLQFLIQYYNGEERAKGNILERFSAQQFPDLHSELNLSSLELGDSALYFCASSVALGGRASGANVLTFGAGSRLTVL.